What follows describes a single TCR beta chain. The antigen remains unidentified. The data stem from a study of chemoradiotherapy in HPV16-positive cancers. Study summary: Candidate HPV-specific clones and shared TCR motifs came from a couple of HPV16-positive patients. Study-wide findings and caveats: In HPV16-positive patients, HPV-responsive T-cell expansion tracked better recurrence-free survival. Candidate HPV-specific clones and E7-related TCR motifs grew in tumor during treatment.

Over chemoradiotherapy, repertoires were sampled more than once. Sequencing was performed with immunoSEQ multiplex PCR; in TCRdb, only in-frame clones are kept and a portion is missing. The table lists more than 10,000 clones, roughly 90% of them singletons. The sample in question was blood, obtained from a patient who underwent chemoradiotherapy. The clonotype originates from a human donor with HPV-associated anogenital cancer.

The CDR3 DNA reads TGTGCCAGCAGCACTGGACAGGGAATATACCAGCCCCAGCATTTT. Protein: CASSTGQGIYQPQHF. V and J are TRBV5-6 and TRBJ1-5; 8 nucleotides line up with TRBD1. The J segment lost 7 bases and the V segment lost 4 bases, leaving 10 bases of the junction unmatched. Germline assignment: CDR1 SGHDT and CDR2 YYEEEE. The CDR3 sequence is 15 residues long.